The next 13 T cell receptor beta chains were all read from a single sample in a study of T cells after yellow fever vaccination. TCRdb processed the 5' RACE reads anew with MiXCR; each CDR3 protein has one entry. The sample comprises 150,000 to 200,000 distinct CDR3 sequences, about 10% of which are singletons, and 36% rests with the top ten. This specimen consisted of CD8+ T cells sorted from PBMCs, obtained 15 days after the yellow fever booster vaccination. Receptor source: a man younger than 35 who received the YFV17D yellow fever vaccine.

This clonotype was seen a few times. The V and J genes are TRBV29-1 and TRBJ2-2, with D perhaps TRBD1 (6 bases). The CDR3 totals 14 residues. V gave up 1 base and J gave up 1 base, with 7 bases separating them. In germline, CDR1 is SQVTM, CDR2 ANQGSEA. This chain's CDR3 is CSVEGGQNTGELFF. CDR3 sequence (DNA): TGCAGCGTTGAAGGGGGACAGAACACCGGGGAGCTGTTTTTT.

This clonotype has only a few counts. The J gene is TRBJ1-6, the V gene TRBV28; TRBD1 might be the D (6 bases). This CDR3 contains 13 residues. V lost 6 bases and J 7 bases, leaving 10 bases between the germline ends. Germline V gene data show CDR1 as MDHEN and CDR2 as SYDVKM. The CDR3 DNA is TGTGCCAGCAGCCGAGGGGGGAATTCACCCCTCCACTTT. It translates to CASSRGGNSPLHF.

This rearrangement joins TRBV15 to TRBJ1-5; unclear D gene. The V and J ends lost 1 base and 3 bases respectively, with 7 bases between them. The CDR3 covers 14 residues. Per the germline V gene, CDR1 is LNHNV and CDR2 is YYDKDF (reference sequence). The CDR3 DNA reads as TGTGCCACCAGCAGAGTTGCGGCCAATCAGCCCCAGCATTTT. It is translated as CATSRVAANQPQHF.

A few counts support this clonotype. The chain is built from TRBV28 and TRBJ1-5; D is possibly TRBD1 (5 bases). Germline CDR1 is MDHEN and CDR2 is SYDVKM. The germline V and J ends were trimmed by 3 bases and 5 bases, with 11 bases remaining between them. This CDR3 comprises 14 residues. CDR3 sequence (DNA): TGTGCCAGCAGTTTCGCCAGGGAGTATCAGCCCCAGCATTTT. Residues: CASSFAREYQPQHF.

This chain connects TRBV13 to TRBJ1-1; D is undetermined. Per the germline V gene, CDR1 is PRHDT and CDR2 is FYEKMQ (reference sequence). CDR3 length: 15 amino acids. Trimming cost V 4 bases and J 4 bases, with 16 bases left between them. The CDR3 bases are TGTGCCAGCAGCTACCGGAGGGAGCTGAGCACTGAAGCTTTCTTT. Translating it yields CASSYRRELSTEAFF.

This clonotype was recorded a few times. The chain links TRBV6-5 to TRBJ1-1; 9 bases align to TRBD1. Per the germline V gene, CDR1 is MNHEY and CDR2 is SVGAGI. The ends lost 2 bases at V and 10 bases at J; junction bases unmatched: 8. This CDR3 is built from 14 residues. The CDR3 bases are TGTGCCAGCAGTTACGACAGGGGGGGAGGGGGAGCTTTCTTT. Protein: CASSYDRGGGGAFF.

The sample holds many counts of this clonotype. The CDR3 DNA is TGTGCCAGCAGCGCGGACAGCTCTGTTAACTATGGCTACACCTTC. Amino acids: CASSADSSVNYGYTF. The V gene is TRBV9, the J gene TRBJ1-2, with a possible D match to TRBD1 (6 bases). V dropped 3 bases and J dropped 1 base, with 13 bases sitting between them. CDR1 SGDLS and CDR2 YYNGEE come from the germline V gene. CDR3 size: 15 residues. Drawing the rest from reference TRBV9 and TRBJ1-2, the complete variable domain is DSGVTQTPKHLITATGQRVTLRCSPRSGDLSVYWYQQSLDQGLQFLIQYYNGEERAKGNILERFSAQQFPDLHSELNLSSLELGDSALYFCASSADSSVNYGYTFGSGTRLTVV.

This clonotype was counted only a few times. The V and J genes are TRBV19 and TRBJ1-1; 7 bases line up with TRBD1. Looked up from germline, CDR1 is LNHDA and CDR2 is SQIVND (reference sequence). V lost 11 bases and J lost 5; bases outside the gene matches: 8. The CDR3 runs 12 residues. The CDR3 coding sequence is TGTGCCGTAGGGGGCAGGGGTACTGAAGCTTTCTTT. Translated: CAVGGRGTEAFF.

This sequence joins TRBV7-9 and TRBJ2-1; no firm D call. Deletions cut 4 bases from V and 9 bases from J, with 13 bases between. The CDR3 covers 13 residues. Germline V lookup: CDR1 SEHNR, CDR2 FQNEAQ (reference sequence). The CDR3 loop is CASSSGPVGEQFF. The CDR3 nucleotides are TGTGCCAGCAGCTCCGGCCCAGTGGGTGAGCAGTTCTTC.

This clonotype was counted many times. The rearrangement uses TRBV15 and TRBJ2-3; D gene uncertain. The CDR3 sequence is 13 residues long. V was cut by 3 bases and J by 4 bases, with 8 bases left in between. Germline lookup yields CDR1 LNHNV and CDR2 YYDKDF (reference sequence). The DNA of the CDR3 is TGTGCCACCAGCAGGAGACTTCCAGATACGCAGTATTTT. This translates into CATSRRLPDTQYF.

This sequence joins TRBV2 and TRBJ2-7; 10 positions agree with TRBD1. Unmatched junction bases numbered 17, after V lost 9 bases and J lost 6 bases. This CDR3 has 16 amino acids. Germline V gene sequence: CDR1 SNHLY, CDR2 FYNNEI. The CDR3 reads CASRGDRGKAAGEQYV. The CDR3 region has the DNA TGTGCCAGTCGGGGGGACAGGGGCAAAGCCGCCGGCGAGCAGTACGTC.

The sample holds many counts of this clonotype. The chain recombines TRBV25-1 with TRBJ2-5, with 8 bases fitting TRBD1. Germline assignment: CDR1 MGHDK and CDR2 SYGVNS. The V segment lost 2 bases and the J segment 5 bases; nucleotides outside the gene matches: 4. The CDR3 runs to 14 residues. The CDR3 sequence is CASSEQGASETQYF. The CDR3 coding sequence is TGTGCCAGCAGTGAACAGGGGGCATCGGAGACCCAGTACTTC.

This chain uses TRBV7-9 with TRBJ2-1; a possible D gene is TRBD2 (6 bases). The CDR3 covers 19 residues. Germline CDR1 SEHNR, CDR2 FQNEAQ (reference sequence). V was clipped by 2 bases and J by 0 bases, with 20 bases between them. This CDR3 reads CASSLPSAYEPSSYNEQFF. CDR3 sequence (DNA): TGTGCCAGCAGCTTACCTAGCGCCTACGAACCGAGCTCCTACAATGAGCAGTTCTTC. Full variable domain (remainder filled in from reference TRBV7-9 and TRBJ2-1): DTGVSQNPRHKITKRGQNVTFRCDPISEHNRLYWYRQTLGQGPEFLTYFQNEAQLEKSRLLSDRFSAERPKGSFSTLEIQRTEQGDSAMYLCASSLPSAYEPSSYNEQFFGPGTRLTVL.